This TCR beta chain emerged from a study of beta chain features in type 1 diabetes. Study as a whole: What patients shared with healthy donors was a similar profile of age, gender and cell yields. Findings and limits, study-wide: Fewer junction insertions and more nucleotide deletions appeared in type 1 diabetes patients. In every one of the four CD4+ subsets, TCRB CDR3s were moderately but significantly shorter in Type 1 diabetes patients.

Looked up from germline, CDR1 is SGHRS and CDR2 is YFSETQ. This CDR3 has 15 residues. V was pared by 4 bases and J by 3 bases, with 17 bases between. Remarks on this clone: Its matching antigen is unknown.

In total, each donor contributed a single heparinised blood draw that averaged around 100 mL. Expressed TCRB transcripts were sequenced because the isolated RNA had all been reverse transcribed beforehand. Method: immunoSEQ multiplex PCR; TCRdb's copy keeps in-frame clones and lacks some. The table has about 350,000 clones, roughly a fifth seen once. Sequenced sample: naive CD4+ T cells from blood. The receptor was isolated from a woman between 18 and 30 years old in good health. The genes are TRBV5-1 and TRBJ2-7, with a weak D call TRBD1 (6 bases). The CDR3 nucleotides are TGCGCCAGCAGCCGCCTTTGGACAGAGAGCTACGAGCAGTACTTC. This translates into CASSRLWTESYEQYF.